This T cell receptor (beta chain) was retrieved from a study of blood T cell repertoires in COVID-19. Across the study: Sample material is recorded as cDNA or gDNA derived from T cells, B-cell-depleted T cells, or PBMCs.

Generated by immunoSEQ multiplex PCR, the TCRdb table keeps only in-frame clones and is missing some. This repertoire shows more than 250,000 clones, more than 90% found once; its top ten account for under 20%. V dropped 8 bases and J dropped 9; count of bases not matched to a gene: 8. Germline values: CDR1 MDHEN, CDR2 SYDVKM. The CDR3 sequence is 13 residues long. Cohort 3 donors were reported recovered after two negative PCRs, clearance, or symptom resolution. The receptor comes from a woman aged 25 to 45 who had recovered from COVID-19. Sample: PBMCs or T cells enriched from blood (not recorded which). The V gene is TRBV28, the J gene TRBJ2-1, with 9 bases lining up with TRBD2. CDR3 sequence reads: CASGWREGFEQFF. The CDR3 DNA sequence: TGTGCCAGCGGGTGGCGGGAGGGCTTTGAGCAGTTCTTC. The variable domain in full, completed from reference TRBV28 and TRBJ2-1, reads DVKVTQSSRYLVKRTGEKVFLECVQDMDHENMFWYRQDPGLGLRLIYFSYDVKMKEKGDIPEGYSVSREKKERFSLILESASTNQTSMYLCASGWREGFEQFFGPGTRLTVL.